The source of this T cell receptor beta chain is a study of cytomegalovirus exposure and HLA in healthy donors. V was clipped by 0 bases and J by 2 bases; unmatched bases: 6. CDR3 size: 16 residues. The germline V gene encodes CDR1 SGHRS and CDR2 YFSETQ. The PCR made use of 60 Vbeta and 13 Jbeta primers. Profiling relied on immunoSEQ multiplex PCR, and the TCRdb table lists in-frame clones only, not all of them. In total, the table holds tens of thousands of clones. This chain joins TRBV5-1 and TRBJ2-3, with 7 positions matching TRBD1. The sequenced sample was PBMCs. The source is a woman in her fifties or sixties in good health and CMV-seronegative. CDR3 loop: CASSLADREDTDTQYF. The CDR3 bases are TGCGCCAGCAGCTTGGCCGACAGGGAAGACACAGATACGCAGTATTTT.